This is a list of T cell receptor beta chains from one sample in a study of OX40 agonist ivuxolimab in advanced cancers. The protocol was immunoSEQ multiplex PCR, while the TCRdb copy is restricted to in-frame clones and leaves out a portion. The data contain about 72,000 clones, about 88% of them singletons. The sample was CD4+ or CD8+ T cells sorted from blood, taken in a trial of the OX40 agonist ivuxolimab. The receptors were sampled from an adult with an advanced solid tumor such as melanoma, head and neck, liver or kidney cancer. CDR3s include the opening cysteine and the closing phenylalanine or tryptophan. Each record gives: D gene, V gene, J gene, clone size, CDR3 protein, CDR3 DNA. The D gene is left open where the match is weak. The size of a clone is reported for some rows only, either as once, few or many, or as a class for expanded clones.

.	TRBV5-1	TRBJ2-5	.	CASSLGQGQDQYF	TGCGCCAGCAGCTTGGGGCAGGGGCAGGACCAGTACTTC
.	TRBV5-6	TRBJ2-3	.	CASSLGPGISTDTQYF	TGTGCCAGCAGCTTGGGCCCGGGGATAAGCACAGATACGCAGTATTTT
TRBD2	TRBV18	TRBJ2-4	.	CASSPGSGRGKNIQYF	TGTGCCAGCTCACCAGGCAGCGGGAGAGGCAAAAACATTCAGTACTTC
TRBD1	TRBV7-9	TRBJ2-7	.	CASSLRTGDYEQYF	TGTGCCAGCAGCTTAAGGACAGGAGACTACGAGCAGTACTTC
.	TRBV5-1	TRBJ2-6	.	CASSLEGNSGANVLTF	TGCGCCAGCAGCTTGGAAGGGAACTCTGGGGCCAACGTCCTGACTTTC
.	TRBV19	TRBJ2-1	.	CASSSGESRNEQFF	TGTGCCAGTAGTTCAGGGGAGAGTCGCAATGAGCAGTTCTTC
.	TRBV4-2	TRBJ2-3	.	CASSPPYKRKSTDTQYF	TGTGCCAGCAGCCCTCCTTACAAGAGAAAAAGCACAGATACGCAGTATTTT
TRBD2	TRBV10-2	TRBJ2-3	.	CASWGLAGGTTDTQYF	TGCGCCAGCTGGGGACTAGCGGGGGGGACCACAGATACGCAGTATTTT
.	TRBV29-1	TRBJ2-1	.	CSVNNDLYNEQFF	TGCAGCGTCAACAACGATTTATACAATGAGCAGTTCTTC
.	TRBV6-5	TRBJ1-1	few	CASSLNLHITEAFF	TGTGCCAGCAGTTTGAACCTTCACATCACTGAAGCTTTCTTT
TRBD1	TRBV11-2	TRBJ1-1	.	CASSFPGTGTTEAFF	TGTGCCAGCAGCTTCCCCGGGACAGGGACCACTGAAGCTTTCTTT
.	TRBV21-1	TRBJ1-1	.	CASSKGWVGTEAFF	TGTGCCAGCAGCAAAGGGTGGGTTGGGACTGAAGCTTTCTTT
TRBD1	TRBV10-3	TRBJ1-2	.	CATQGGYSNWGYTF	TGTGCCACTCAAGGGGGCTACAGTAACTGGGGCTACACCTTC
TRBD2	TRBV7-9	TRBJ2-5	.	CASSSGPPGGTQYF	TGTGCCAGCAGCTCCGGACCCCCGGGGGGGACCCAGTACTTC
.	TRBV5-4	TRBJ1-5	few	CASSLGGTNQPQHF	TGTGCCAGCAGCTTGGGAGGGACTAATCAGCCCCAGCATTTT
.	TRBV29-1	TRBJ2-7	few	CSVTGSAYEQYF	TGCAGCGTTACGGGGTCCGCCTACGAGCAGTACTTC
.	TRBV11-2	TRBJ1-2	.	CASSLAGNGYGYTF	TGTGCCAGCAGCTTAGCTGGGAACGGCTATGGCTACACCTTC
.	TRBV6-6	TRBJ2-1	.	CASSYVQGAREQFF	TGTGCCAGCAGTTATGTCCAGGGTGCAAGAGAGCAGTTCTTC
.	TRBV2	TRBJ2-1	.	CASRGLPPNEQFF	TGTGCCAGCAGGGGGCTTCCCCCAAATGAGCAGTTCTTC
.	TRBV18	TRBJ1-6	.	CASSQGSGSPLHF	TGTGCCAGCTCACAGGGGTCGGGATCACCCCTCCACTTT
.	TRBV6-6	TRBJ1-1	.	CASSYSGYSFTEEAFF	TGTGCCAGCAGTTACTCTGGCTACTCCTTTACGGAAGAAGCTTTCTTT
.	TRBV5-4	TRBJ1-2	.	CASSLEVGARGYTF	TGTGCCAGCAGCTTGGAAGTGGGGGCGAGAGGCTACACCTTC
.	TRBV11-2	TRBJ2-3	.	CASSQARDTQYF	TGTGCCAGCAGCCAGGCAAGAGATACGCAGTATTTT
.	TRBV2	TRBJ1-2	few	CASSADPYYGYTF	TGTGCCAGCAGTGCAGACCCATACTATGGCTACACCTTC
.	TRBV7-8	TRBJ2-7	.	CASSRPGLPYEQYF	TGTGCCAGCAGTCGCCCAGGCCTCCCCTACGAGCAGTACTTC
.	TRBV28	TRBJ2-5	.	CASRPEPGQETQYF	TGTGCCAGCAGGCCGGAACCGGGCCAAGAGACCCAGTACTTC
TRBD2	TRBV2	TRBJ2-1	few	CASERESGRGNEQFF	TGTGCCAGCGAGAGGGAAAGCGGGAGGGGCAATGAGCAGTTCTTC
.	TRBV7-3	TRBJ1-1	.	CASSPRGDKNTEAFF	TGTGCCAGCAGCCCGCGCGGGGACAAGAACACTGAAGCTTTCTTT
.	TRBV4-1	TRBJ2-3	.	CASSPPTRTDTQYF	TGCGCCAGCAGCCCGCCGACCCGGACAGATACGCAGTATTTT
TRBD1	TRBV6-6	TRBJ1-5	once	CASSSETGINQPQHF	TGTGCCAGCAGTTCAGAGACAGGGATCAATCAGCCCCAGCATTTT
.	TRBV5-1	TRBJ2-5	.	CASSSLQGGETQYF	TGCGCCAGCAGCTCATTACAGGGTGGAGAGACCCAGTACTTC
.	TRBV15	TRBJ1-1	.	CATSRPGTVNTEAFF	TGTGCCACCAGCAGACCCGGGACGGTCAACACTGAAGCTTTCTTT
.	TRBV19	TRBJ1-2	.	CASSWGGYGYTF	TGTGCCAGTAGTTGGGGTGGGTATGGCTACACCTTC